This T cell receptor (beta chain) was obtained from a study of blood T cells in healthy people across ages. A second PCR of roughly 7 to 11 cycles used a sample-barcoded 5' primer and a J-beta primer mix. A template-switch adaptor containing 12 random nucleotides labeled each cDNA molecule. MiXCR was run by TCRdb on the 5' RACE reads, yielding one entry per CDR3 protein. The table lists about 830,000 distinct CDR3 sequences, less than 80% of them singletons. The sample consisted of blood. This receptor was identified in a young man in good health.

The DNA of the CDR3 is TGCAGCGCTTCAGATTGCTATGGCTACACCTTC. Amino acids: CSASDCYGYTF. The chain uses TRBV29-1 and TRBJ1-2; D is unclear. The CDR3 sequence is 11 residues long. The ends were cut back, 7 bases at V and 4 bases at J, with 10 bases in the middle. Germline values: CDR1 SQVTM, CDR2 ANQGSEA.